This TCR beta chain was sequenced for a study of blood T cell repertoires in COVID-19. For the study at large: In each case, the material was cDNA or gDNA derived from T cells, B-cell-depleted T cells, or PBMCs.

As originally analysed: The authors estimated nucleated cell counts from reference gene primer amplification. Assay used: immunoSEQ multiplex PCR; TCRdb lists only in-frame clones, some missing. For V, J and clone size, that table is used; D and trimming come from the DNA. The repertoire holds tens of thousands of clones, with around 90% as singletons. Germline V gene sequence: CDR1 MNHEY, CDR2 SMNVEV (reference sequence). Trimming shortened V by 1 base and J by 7 bases, and 16 bases separated the two germline ends. The length of the CDR3 is 16 residues. The chain couples TRBV27 to TRBJ1-4; D perhaps matches TRBD1 (6 bases). The sequenced sample consisted of peripheral blood. The TCR sequence derives from a human donor in a cohort sampled during active COVID-19. CDR3 DNA: TGTGCCAGCAGTTTATTTGGGTGGACAGATTCTGAAAAACTGTTTTTT. Translating it yields CASSLFGWTDSEKLFF. Full variable domain (rest looked up from reference TRBV27 and TRBJ1-4): EAQVTQNPRYLITVTGKKLTVTCSQNMNHEYMSWYRQDPGLGLRQIYYSMNVEVTDKGDVPEGYKVSRKEKRNFPLILESPSPNQTSLYFCASSLFGWTDSEKLFFGSGTQLSVL.